This TCR beta chain is drawn from a study of shared clonotypes between healthy human individuals. The CDR3 has 16 amino acids. J lost 5 bases, V lost 0 bases, and 4 bases had no gene match. Germline V gene lookup returns CDR1 SGDLS and CDR2 YYNGEE. Here immunoSEQ multiplex PCR was the method, and the copy in TCRdb shows in-frame clones only, minus some. The table includes more than 1.2 million clones, less than 99% detected once. The chain couples TRBV9 to TRBJ2-3; 12 bases agree with TRBD2. Input material: naive CD4+ T cells sorted from blood. The subset: CD45RA+ positively selected. The receptor was derived from a man younger than 45 in good health. CDR3 DNA sequence: TGTGCCAGCAGCGTAGACCCTAGCGGGAGGGTAGATACGCAGTATTTT. It is translated as CASSVDPSGRVDTQYF. The full variable domain, rest sourced from reference TRBV9 and TRBJ2-3, is DSGVTQTPKHLITATGQRVTLRCSPRSGDLSVYWYQQSLDQGLQFLIQYYNGEERAKGNILERFSAQQFPDLHSELNLSSLELGDSALYFCASSVDPSGRVDTQYFGPGTRLTVL.